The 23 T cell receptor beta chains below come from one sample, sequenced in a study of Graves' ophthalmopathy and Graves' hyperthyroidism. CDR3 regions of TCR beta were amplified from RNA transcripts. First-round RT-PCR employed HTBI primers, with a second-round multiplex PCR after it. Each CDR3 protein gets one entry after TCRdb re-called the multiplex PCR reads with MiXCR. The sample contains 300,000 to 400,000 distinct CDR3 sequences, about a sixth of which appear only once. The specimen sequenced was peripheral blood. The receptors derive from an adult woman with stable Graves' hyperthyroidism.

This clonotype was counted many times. The CDR3 reads CAWSEAGGFQETQYF. Written as DNA, the CDR3 is TGTGCCTGGAGTGAAGCGGGAGGGTTCCAAGAGACCCAGTACTTC. This chain links TRBV30 with TRBJ2-5; 10 bases fit TRBD2. With V trimmed by 1 base and J by 1 base, 3 bases remained unmatched. The germline V gene has CDR1 GTSNPN and CDR2 SVGIG (reference sequence). The CDR3 is 15 amino acids.

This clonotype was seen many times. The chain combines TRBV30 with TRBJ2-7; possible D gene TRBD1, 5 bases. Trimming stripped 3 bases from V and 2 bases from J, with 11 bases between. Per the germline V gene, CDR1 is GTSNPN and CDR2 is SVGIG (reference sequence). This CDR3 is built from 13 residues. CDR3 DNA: TGTGCCTGGAGGGGCAGGGCAACCTACGAGCAGTACTTC. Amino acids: CAWRGRATYEQYF.

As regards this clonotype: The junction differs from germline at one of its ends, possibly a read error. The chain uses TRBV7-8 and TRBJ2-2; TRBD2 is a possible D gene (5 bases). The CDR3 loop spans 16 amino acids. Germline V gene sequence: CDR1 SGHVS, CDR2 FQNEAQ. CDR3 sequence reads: CASSLALQVISGDLFF. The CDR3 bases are TGTGCCAGCAGCTTAGCGCTGCAGGTAATCTCCGGGGATCTGTTTTTT.

This CDR3 reads CASSLTSGSHNEQFF. The DNA for the CDR3 is TGTGCCAGCAGTTTGACTAGCGGGAGCCACAATGAGCAGTTCTTC. The rearrangement links TRBV6-5 to TRBJ2-1, with 12 bases matching TRBD2. This CDR3 is 15 amino acids long. The junction had 3 bases not matched to a gene; V was cut back by 4 bases and J by 5 bases. Per the germline V gene, CDR1 is MNHEY and CDR2 is SVGAGI.

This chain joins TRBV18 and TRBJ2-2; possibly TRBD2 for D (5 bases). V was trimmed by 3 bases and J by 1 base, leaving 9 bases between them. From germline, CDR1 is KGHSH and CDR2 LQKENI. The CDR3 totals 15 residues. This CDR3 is CASSPDGLNTGELFF. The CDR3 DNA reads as TGTGCCAGCTCACCTGACGGACTGAACACCGGGGAGCTGTTTTTT.

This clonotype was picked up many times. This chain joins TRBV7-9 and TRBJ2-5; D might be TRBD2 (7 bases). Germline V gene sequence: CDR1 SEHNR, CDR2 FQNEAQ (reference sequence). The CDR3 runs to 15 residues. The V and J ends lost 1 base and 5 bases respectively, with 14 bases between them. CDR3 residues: CASSLVRGAGETQYF. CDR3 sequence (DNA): TGTGCCAGCAGCTTAGTTCGGGGGGCCGGTGAGACCCAGTACTTC.

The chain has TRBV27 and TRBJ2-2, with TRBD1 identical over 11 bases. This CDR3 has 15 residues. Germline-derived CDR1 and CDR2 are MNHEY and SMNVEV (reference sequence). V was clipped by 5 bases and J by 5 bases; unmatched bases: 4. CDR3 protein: CASSRTGGSTGELFF. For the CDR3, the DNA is TGTGCCAGCAGTCGGACAGGGGGCAGTACCGGGGAGCTGTTTTTT.

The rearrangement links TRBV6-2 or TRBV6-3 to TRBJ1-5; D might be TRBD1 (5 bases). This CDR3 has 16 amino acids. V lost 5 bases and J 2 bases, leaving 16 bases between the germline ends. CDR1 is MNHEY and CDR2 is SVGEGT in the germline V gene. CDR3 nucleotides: TGTGCCAGCAGTCCCGGGGCGGGCACCGGCAATCAGCCCCAGCATTTT. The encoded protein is CASSPGAGTGNQPQHF.

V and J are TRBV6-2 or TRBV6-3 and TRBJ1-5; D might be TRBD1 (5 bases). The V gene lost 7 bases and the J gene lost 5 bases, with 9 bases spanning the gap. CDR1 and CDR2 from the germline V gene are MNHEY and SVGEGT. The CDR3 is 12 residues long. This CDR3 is CASTEGYQPQHF. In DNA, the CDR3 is TGTGCCAGCACAGAGGGGTATCAGCCCCAGCATTTT.

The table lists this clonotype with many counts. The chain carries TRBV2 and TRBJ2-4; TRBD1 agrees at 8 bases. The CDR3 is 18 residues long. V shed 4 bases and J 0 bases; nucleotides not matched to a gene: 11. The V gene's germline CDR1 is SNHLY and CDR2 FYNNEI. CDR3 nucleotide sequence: TGTGCCAGCAGTGGGACAGGGATAGTCTCGCTAGCCAAAAACATTCAGTACTTC. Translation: CASSGTGIVSLAKNIQYF.

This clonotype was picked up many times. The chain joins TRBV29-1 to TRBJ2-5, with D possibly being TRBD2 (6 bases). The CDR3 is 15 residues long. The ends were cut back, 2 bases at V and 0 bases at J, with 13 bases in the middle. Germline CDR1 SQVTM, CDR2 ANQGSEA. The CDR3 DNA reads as TGCAGCGTTGAACCTCCGGGGGAGTACCAAGAGACCCAGTACTTC. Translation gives CSVEPPGEYQETQYF.

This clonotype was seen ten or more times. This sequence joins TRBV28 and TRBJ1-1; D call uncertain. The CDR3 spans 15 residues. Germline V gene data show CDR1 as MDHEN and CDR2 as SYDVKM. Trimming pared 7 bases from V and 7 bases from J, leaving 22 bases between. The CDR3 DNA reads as TGTGCCAGCACCCAATTAACTAACACCCGAGGTGAAGCTTTCTTT. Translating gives CASTQLTNTRGEAFF.

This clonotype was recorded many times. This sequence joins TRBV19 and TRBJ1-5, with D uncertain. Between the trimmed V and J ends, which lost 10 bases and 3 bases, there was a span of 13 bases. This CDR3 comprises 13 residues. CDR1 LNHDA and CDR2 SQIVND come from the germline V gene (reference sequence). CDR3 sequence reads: CAKVPVLNQPQHF. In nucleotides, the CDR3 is TGTGCCAAGGTACCAGTTCTCAATCAGCCCCAGCATTTT.

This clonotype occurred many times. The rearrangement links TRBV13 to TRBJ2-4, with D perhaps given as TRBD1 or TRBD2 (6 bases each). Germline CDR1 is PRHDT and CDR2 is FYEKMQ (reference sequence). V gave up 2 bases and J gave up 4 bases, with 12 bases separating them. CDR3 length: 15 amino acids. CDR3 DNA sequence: TGTGCCAGCAGCTTATTCGGGGGCTTGAAAAACATTCAGTACTTC. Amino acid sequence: CASSLFGGLKNIQYF.

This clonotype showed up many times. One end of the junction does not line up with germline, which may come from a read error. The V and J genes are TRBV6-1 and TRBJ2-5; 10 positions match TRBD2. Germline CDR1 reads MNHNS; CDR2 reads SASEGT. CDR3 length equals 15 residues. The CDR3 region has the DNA TGTGCCAGCAGTGAACTAGCGGGAGTAAGGGAGACCCGGTACTTC. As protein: CASSELAGVRETRYF.

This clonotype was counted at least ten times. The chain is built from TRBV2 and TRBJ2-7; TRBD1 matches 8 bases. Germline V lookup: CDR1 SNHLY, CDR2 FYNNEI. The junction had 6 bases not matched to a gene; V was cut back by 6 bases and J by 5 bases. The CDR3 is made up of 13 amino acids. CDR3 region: CASSVDRGDEQYF. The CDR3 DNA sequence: TGTGCCAGCAGCGTTGACAGGGGCGACGAGCAGTACTTC.

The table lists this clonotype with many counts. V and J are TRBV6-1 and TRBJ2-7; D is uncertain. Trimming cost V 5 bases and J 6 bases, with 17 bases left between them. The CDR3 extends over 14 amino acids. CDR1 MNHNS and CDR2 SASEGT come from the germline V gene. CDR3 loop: CASSLGGVWGEQYF. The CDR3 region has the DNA TGTGCCAGCAGTCTAGGCGGCGTTTGGGGCGAGCAGTACTTC.

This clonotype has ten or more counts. This chain's CDR3 is CASTLTGIGYTF. The CDR3 DNA is TGTGCCAGCACTCTAACGGGTATTGGCTACACCTTC. The rearrangement uses TRBV6-5 and TRBJ1-2; D ambiguous. Trimming left V 7 bases short and J 7 bases short, with 13 bases between. The CDR3 has 12 amino acids. Germline loops: CDR1 MNHEY, CDR2 SVGAGI.

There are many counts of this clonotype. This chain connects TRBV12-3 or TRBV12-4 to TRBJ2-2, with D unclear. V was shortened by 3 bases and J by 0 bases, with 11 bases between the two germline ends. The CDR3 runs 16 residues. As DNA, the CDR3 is TGTGCCAGCAGTTTCCCCACACCGACGAACACCGGGGAGCTGTTTTTT. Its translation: CASSFPTPTNTGELFF.

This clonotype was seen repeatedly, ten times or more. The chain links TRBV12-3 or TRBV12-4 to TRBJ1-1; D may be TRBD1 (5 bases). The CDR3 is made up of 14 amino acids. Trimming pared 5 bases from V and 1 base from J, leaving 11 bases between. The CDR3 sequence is CASSPTAKNTEAFF. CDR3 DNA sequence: TGTGCCAGCAGTCCGACAGCGAAGAACACTGAAGCTTTCTTT.

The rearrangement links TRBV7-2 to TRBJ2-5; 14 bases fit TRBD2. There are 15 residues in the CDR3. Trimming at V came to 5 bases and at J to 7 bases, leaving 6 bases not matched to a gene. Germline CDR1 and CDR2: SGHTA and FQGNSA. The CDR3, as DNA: TGTGCCAGCAGCCTGGGACTAGCGGGAGTGGGGACCCAGTACTTC. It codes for CASSLGLAGVGTQYF.

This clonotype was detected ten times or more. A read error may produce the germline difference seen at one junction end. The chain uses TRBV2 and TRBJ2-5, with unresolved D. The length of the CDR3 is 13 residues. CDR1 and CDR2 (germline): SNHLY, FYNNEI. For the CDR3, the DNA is TGTGCCAGCAGTGGGTATAACCAAGAGACCCTGTACTTC. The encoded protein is CASSGYNQETLYF.

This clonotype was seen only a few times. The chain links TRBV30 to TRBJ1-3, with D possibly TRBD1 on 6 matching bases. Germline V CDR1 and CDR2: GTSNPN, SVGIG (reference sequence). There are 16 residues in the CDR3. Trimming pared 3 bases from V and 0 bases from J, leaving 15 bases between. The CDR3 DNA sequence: TGTGCCTGGAGGCTACAGGGCGACTTCTCTGGAAACACCATATATTTT. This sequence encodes CAWRLQGDFSGNTIYF.